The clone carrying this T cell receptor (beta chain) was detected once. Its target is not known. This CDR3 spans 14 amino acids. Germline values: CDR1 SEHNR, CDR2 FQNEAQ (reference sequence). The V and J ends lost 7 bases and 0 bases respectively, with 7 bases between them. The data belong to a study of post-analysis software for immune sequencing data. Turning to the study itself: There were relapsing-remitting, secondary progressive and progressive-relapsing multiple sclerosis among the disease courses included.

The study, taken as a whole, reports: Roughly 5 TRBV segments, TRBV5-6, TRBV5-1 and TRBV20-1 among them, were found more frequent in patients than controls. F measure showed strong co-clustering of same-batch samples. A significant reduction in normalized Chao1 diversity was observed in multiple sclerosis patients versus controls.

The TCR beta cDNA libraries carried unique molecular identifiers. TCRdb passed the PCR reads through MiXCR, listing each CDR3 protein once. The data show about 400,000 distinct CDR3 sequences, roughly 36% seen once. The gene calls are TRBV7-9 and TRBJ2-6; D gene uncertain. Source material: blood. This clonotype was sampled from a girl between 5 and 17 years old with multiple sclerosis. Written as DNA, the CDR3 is TGTGCCAGCATCCAGAGCTCTGGGGCCAACGTCCTGACTTTC. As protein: CASIQSSGANVLTF.